Here is one T cell receptor beta chain with its context. Its antigen remains unidentified. This entry is derived from a study of graft-versus-host responses after intestinal transplantation. Overall study: Anti-thymocyte globulin induction, then tacrolimus and steroids for two to four years, went to all recipients.

Germline V CDR1 and CDR2: LGHNA, YNFKEQ. The V gene lost 2 bases and the J gene lost 2 bases, with 16 bases spanning the gap. This CDR3 is 16 amino acids long. Generated by immunoSEQ multiplex PCR, the TCRdb table keeps only in-frame clones and is missing some. The sample includes 95,000 to 150,000 clones, about 95% of them seen just once. The sample in question was unstimulated CD8+ T cells sorted from spleen or lymph node cells, obtained before intestinal transplant. The chain has TRBV4-2 and TRBJ2-7; D may be TRBD1 (5 bases). The TCR originated in a human donor who received an intestinal transplant. The CDR3 here is CASSQLAGLRAYEQYF. DNA of the CDR3: TGTGCCAGCAGCCAACTTGCCGGGCTCAGGGCCTACGAGCAGTACTTC.